The 8 T cell receptor beta chains in this list originate from one sample, sequenced in a study of shared clonotypes between healthy human individuals. Method: immunoSEQ multiplex PCR; TCRdb's copy keeps in-frame clones and lacks some. The sample records fewer than 600,000 clones, 75% to 85% being singletons. Material for sequencing was PBMCs. Receptors were obtained from a woman aged 35 to 49 in good health. Some clones in this sample may be carry-over from other donors' samples.

This chain links TRBV4-2 with TRBJ2-4; D is unclear. The V gene lost 3 bases and the J gene lost 1 base, with 4 bases spanning the gap. Germline CDR1 reads LGHNA; CDR2 reads YNFKEQ. This CDR3 contains 13 residues. The CDR3 region has the DNA TGTGCCAGCAGCCACTATGCCAAAAACATTCAGTACTTC. It translates to CASSHYAKNIQYF.

The chain is built from TRBV6-1 and TRBJ1-4; TRBD1 might be the D (6 bases). V was pared by 6 bases and J by 0 bases, with 11 bases between. Germline V gives CDR1 MNHNS, CDR2 SASEGT. The CDR3 contains 15 residues. CDR3 region: CASRYTGTTNEKLFF. The CDR3 DNA sequence: TGTGCCAGCAGATACACAGGGACAACTAATGAAAAACTGTTTTTT.

The chain employs TRBV29-1 and TRBJ2-7; 11 bases match TRBD1. Per the germline V gene, CDR1 is SQVTM and CDR2 is ANQGSEA. CDR3 size: 13 residues. J gave up 6 bases and V 7 bases, and 8 bases lay outside the gene matches. CDR3 protein: CSAEDRGRSEQYF. The CDR3 DNA is TGCAGCGCCGAGGACAGGGGGCGCTCCGAGCAGTACTTC.

About this clone: This probably arose from a read error, given a far larger clone one base away. The chain is built from TRBV6-1 and TRBJ2-1; 12 nucleotides line up with TRBD2. V lost 4 bases and J lost 3; bases outside the gene matches: 1. The CDR3 covers 15 residues. Germline V gene sequence: CDR1 MNHNS, CDR2 SASEGT. Here the CDR3 reads CASSVTSGSYNEQFF. The CDR3 bases are TGTGCCAGCAGTGTGACTAGCGGGAGCTACAATGAGCAGTTCTTC.

This chain uses TRBV18 with TRBJ1-1; 7 bases are shared with TRBD1. Germline V gene sequence: CDR1 KGHSH, CDR2 LQKENI. This CDR3 is built from 16 residues. The V segment lost 2 bases and the J segment 0 bases; nucleotides outside the gene matches: 6. CDR3 protein: CASSPKQGVMNTEAFF. In nucleotides, the CDR3 is TGTGCCAGCTCACCAAAGCAGGGGGTCATGAACACTGAAGCTTTCTTT.

This sequence joins TRBV30 and TRBJ1-2, with D uncertain. The CDR3 spans 10 residues. Per germline, CDR1 GTSNPN and CDR2 SVGIG (reference sequence). Between the trimmed V and J ends, which lost 7 bases and 1 base, there was a span of 4 bases. CDR3 sequence reads: CAFHNYGYTF. CDR3 bases: TGTGCCTTTCATAACTATGGCTACACCTTC.

The chain recombines TRBV28 with TRBJ1-1; D possibly corresponds to TRBD1 (5 bases). Per germline, CDR1 MDHEN and CDR2 SYDVKM. Deletions cut 3 bases from V and 7 bases from J, with 15 bases between. This CDR3 is built from 14 residues. The chain's CDR3 is CASSFARVTDEAFF. The CDR3 coding sequence is TGTGCCAGCAGTTTCGCCAGGGTTACGGATGAAGCTTTCTTT.

This clone was observed a few times. This chain uses TRBV7-9 with TRBJ1-4; TRBD1 matches at 9 bases. With V trimmed by 5 bases and J by 4 bases, 5 bases remained unmatched. This CDR3 contains 15 residues. From germline, CDR1 is SEHNR and CDR2 FQNEAQ (reference sequence). The CDR3 is CASSRPGQGNEKLFF. As DNA, the CDR3 is TGTGCCAGCAGCAGACCGGGACAGGGTAATGAAAAACTGTTTTTT.